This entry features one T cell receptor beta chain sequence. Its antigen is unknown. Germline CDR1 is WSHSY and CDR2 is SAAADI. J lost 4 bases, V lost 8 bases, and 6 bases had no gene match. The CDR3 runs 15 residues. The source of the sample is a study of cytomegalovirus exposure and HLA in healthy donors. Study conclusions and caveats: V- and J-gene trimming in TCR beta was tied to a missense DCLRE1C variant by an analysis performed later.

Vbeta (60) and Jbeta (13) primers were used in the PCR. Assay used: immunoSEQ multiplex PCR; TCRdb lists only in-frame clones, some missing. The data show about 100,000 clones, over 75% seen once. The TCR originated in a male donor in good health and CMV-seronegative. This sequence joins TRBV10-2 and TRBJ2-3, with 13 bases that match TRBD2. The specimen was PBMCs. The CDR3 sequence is CASGGTSGIPDTQYF. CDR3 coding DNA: TGCGCCAGCGGGGGGACTAGCGGGATCCCAGATACGCAGTATTTT.